This entry lists 19 T cell receptor beta chains sequenced from one sample in a study of technical replicates of blood from four donors. TCRdb's copy holds only in-frame clones and misses some; the assay was immunoSEQ multiplex PCR. This table holds 55,000 to 85,000 clones, nearly 98% found once. Sequencing was carried out using T cells isolated from PBMCs. These receptors originate from a human donor in good health.

The chain has TRBV19 and TRBJ2-1, with TRBD1 matching over 11 bases. Per the germline V gene, CDR1 is LNHDA and CDR2 is SQIVND (reference sequence). V dropped 1 base and J dropped 8; count of bases not matched to a gene: 4. The CDR3 is 15 residues long. CDR3 amino acids: CASSIGGQGAYEQFF. The CDR3 DNA sequence: TGTGCCAGTAGTATAGGTGGACAGGGGGCCTATGAGCAGTTCTTC.

The genes are TRBV7-9 and TRBJ2-3, with 7 bases fitting TRBD1. The CDR3 has 14 amino acids. Germline lookup yields CDR1 SEHNR and CDR2 FQNEAQ (reference sequence). The V segment lost 5 bases and the J segment 0 bases; nucleotides outside the gene matches: 2. The DNA for the CDR3 is TGTGCCAGCAGCGAGGGACAGAGCACAGATACGCAGTATTTT. Protein: CASSEGQSTDTQYF.

The gene calls are TRBV29-1 and TRBJ2-1; 8 nucleotides align to TRBD2. The trim removed 4 bases at V and 16 bases at J, leaving 21 bases unmatched. The CDR3 length is 15 residues. Per the germline V gene, CDR1 is SQVTM and CDR2 is ANQGSEA. The CDR3 loop is CSVGSVGASGLAGFF. Written as DNA, the CDR3 is TGCAGCGTTGGGTCCGTAGGGGCTAGCGGGTTAGCGGGATTCTTC.

Note on this clone: One end of the junction fails to match germline, which may point to a read error. The rearrangement uses TRBV2 and TRBJ2-3; possibly TRBD1 for D (5 bases). Germline lookup yields CDR1 SNHLY and CDR2 FYNNEI. CDR3 size: 16 residues. The DNA of the CDR3 is TGTGCCAGCAGGGAAGTCGTAGGGGCGGGCACAGATACGCAGTATTTT. It translates to CASREVVGAGTDTQYF.

In regard to this clone: Because the CDR3's place on the DNA is in doubt, the DNA is left out and the CDR3 is given as listed by TCRdb. The V call is TRBV5-8, the J call TRBJ2-7; no DNA check was done on the table's D call, TRBD1. CDR1 SGHTS and CDR2 YDEGEE come from the germline V gene. With termini counted, the CDR3 has 15 amino acids. CDR3 sequence: CASTLGQGGYYEQYF.

The chain has TRBV28 and TRBJ1-2; no firm D call. Trimming left V 4 bases short and J 6 bases short, with 9 bases between. Germline values: CDR1 MDHEN, CDR2 SYDVKM. The CDR3 is 12 amino acids. The CDR3 spells CASSSSLDGYTF. For the CDR3, the DNA is TGTGCCAGCAGTTCCTCTCTCGATGGCTACACCTTC.

This chain links TRBV9 with TRBJ1-2; D call uncertain. Trimming took 2 bases from V and 4 from J, leaving 9 bases between them. CDR3 length: 13 amino acids. CDR1 and CDR2 (germline): SGDLS, YYNGEE. CDR3 bases: TGTGCCAGCAGCGTCGGGGTTGGCTATGGCTACACCTTC. Encoded protein: CASSVGVGYGYTF.

The chain is built from TRBV30 and TRBJ1-5, with 7 positions matching TRBD1. Germline V gives CDR1 GTSNPN, CDR2 SVGIG (reference sequence). J lost 3 bases, V lost 5 bases, and 7 bases had no gene match. The CDR3 consists of 14 residues. As DNA, the CDR3 is TGTGCCTGGGGACAGGCTACGATCAATCAGCCCCAGCATTTT. This gives the protein CAWGQATINQPQHF.

This chain connects TRBV7-9 to TRBJ1-6; 9 nucleotides match TRBD1. V gave up 8 bases and J gave up 10 bases; unmatched junction bases: 9. The CDR3 runs 14 residues. Germline CDR1 is SEHNR and CDR2 is FQNEAQ (reference sequence). The CDR3 region is CASAGGTGQSPLHF. CDR3 nucleotide sequence: TGTGCCAGCGCTGGGGGGACAGGGCAGTCACCCCTCCACTTT.

The CDR3 loop reads CASRKQSSGNTIYF. The CDR3 nucleotides are TGTGCCAGCAGAAAACAGAGCTCTGGAAACACCATATATTTT. V usage is TRBV27 and J usage is TRBJ1-3, with D unresolved. The CDR3 length is 14 residues. Germline V gene data show CDR1 as MNHEY and CDR2 as SMNVEV (reference sequence). The V gene lost 6 bases and the J gene lost 0 bases, with 9 bases spanning the gap.

The J gene is TRBJ1-3, the V gene TRBV6-5, with D hard to call. The CDR3 covers 14 residues. Germline V gene data show CDR1 as MNHEY and CDR2 as SVGAGI. The V and J ends lost 6 bases and 4 bases respectively, with 13 bases between them. CDR3 nucleotide sequence: TGTGCCAGCAGACCCACCGGGGTGGGAAACACCATATATTTT. Its protein is CASRPTGVGNTIYF.

This chain connects TRBV7-9 to TRBJ1-2; D uncertain. Germline V gives CDR1 SEHNR, CDR2 FQNEAQ (reference sequence). V was clipped by 3 bases and J by 6 bases, with 14 bases between them. This CDR3 has 14 residues. The CDR3 DNA is TGTGCCAGCAGCTTCCTCGAGGGTCCGCATGGCTACACCTTC. Encoded protein: CASSFLEGPHGYTF. Filled out from reference TRBV7-9 and TRBJ1-2, the complete variable domain reads DTGVSQNPRHKITKRGQNVTFRCDPISEHNRLYWYRQTLGQGPEFLTYFQNEAQLEKSRLLSDRFSAERPKGSFSTLEIQRTEQGDSAMYLCASSFLEGPHGYTFGSGTRLTVV.

This chain joins TRBV12-1 and TRBJ1-2; the table's D gene call, TRBD1, was not cross checked with the DNA. TRBV12-1 is a pseudogene. This CDR3 is built from 18 residues. This CDR3 reads CASSSPRDRPEGCYGYTF. The CDR3 coding sequence is TGTGCCAGCAGCTCACCCCGGGACAGGCCTGAAGGATGCTATGGCTACACCTTC.

The chain combines TRBV2 with TRBJ2-3; 7 bases line up with TRBD1. This CDR3 is built from 15 residues. Germline-derived CDR1 and CDR2 are SNHLY and FYNNEI. V was pared by 5 bases and J by 6 bases, with 11 bases of the junction left unmatched. The CDR3 is CASSRTGSEVDTQYF. CDR3 sequence (DNA): TGTGCCAGCAGTCGGACAGGCTCGGAGGTTGATACGCAGTATTTT.

This chain uses TRBV5-4 with TRBJ2-2; perhaps TRBD2 as D (6 bases). The CDR3 runs 18 residues. The V gene lost 6 bases and the J gene lost 7 bases, with 28 bases spanning the gap. Germline assignment: CDR1 SGHNT and CDR2 YYREEE (reference sequence). CDR3 amino acids: CASTPKIGGGSLHGELFF. CDR3 DNA: TGTGCCAGCACCCCGAAAATTGGGGGAGGATCCCTTCACGGGGAGCTGTTTTTT.

J is TRBJ2-7 and V is TRBV4-1; 12 nucleotides agree with TRBD2. CDR1 is MGHRA, CDR2 YSYEKL, per germline. This CDR3 comprises 16 residues. J was trimmed by 3 bases and V by 3 bases; bases with no gene match: 6. In nucleotides, the CDR3 is TGCGCCAGCAGCCAGGTGACTAGCGGGAGATTCTACGAGCAGTACTTC. It translates to CASSQVTSGRFYEQYF.

The chain joins TRBV7-6 to TRBJ2-3, with D maybe TRBD2 (6 bases). Per the germline V gene, CDR1 is SGHVS and CDR2 is FNYEAQ. There are 12 residues in the CDR3. The V and J ends lost 3 bases and 6 bases respectively, with 7 bases between them. Here the CDR3 reads CASSFGGDTQYF. CDR3 DNA: TGTGCCAGCAGCTTTGGGGGGGATACGCAGTATTTT.

The chain couples TRBV19 to TRBJ2-7, with D uncertain. This CDR3 comprises 13 residues. V dropped 6 bases and J dropped 1 base, with 10 bases sitting between them. CDR1 LNHDA and CDR2 SQIVND come from the germline V gene (reference sequence). DNA for the CDR3: TGTGCCAGTAGCGTCGGTATTTCCTACGAGCAGTACTTC. Translating it yields CASSVGISYEQYF.

The chain joins TRBV4-1 to TRBJ2-1, with a weak D call TRBD1 (5 bases). The germline V and J ends were trimmed by 1 base and 7 bases, with 11 bases remaining between them. CDR1 is MGHRA, CDR2 YSYEKL, per germline. The CDR3 covers 14 residues. CDR3 in amino acids: CASSQVGRVNEQFF. The CDR3 DNA reads TGCGCCAGCAGCCAAGTGGGCAGGGTTAATGAGCAGTTCTTC.